This TCR beta chain was retrieved from a study of CD8 T cells in ankylosing spondylitis. This clonotype was seen only a few times. Its specificity is unknown. Germline V gives CDR1 DFQATT, CDR2 SNEGSKA (reference sequence). This CDR3 spans 14 amino acids. V lost 3 bases and J 0 bases, leaving 8 bases between the germline ends. Study-wide results and caveats: Ankylosing spondylitis blood appeared to be characterized by a TCR beta motif of about 8 highly homologous variants. A CD8+ phenotype characterized the disease-linked clones, which were relatively rare in peripheral blood.

TCRdb independently ran MiXCR on the 5' RACE reads; one entry per CDR3 protein. The data show some 840,000 distinct CDR3 sequences, 12% seen once. The clonotype comes from a male donor with ankylosing spondylitis. The J gene is TRBJ1-4, the V gene TRBV20-1; D gene uncertain. The specimen sequenced was blood, either unsorted or a sorted T cell fraction (not recorded which). CDR3 sequence (DNA): TGCAGTGCTAGGCACAATACAACTAATGAAAAACTGTTTTTT. Amino acid sequence: CSARHNTTNEKLFF.